This T cell receptor (beta chain) is from a study of blood T cell repertoires in COVID-19. The CDR3 contains 14 residues. V lost 3 bases and J 5 bases, leaving 13 bases between the germline ends. Per germline, CDR1 MNHNS and CDR2 SASEGT. The assay was immunoSEQ multiplex PCR, and TCRdb's table has in-frame clones only and misses some. The table records about 270,000 clones, nearly 90% of them present only once. In Cohort 3, a recovered donor had either two negative PCRs, clearance, or symptom resolution. The receptor's source is a woman aged 55-69 years who had recovered from COVID-19. This chain links TRBV6-1 with TRBJ1-2, with TRBD1 as a possible D gene (6 bases). What was sequenced was PBMCs or T cells enriched from blood (not recorded which). CDR3: CASSEGTLTYGYTF. The CDR3 DNA reads as TGTGCCAGCAGTGAGGGGACACTTACATATGGCTACACCTTC.